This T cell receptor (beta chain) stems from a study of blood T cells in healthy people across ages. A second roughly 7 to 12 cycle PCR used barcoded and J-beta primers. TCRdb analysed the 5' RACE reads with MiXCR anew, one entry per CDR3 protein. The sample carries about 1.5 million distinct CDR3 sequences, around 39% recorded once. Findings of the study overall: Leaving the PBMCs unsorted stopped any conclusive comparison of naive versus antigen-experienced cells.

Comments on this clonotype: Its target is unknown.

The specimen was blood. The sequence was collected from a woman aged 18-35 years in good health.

The CDR3 nucleotides are TGTGCCAGCAACTACCCAACGGGAGGAAACACCATATATTTT. This sequence encodes CASNYPTGGNTIYF. V usage is TRBV27 and J usage is TRBJ1-3; no firm D call. The CDR3 has 14 amino acids. Germline lookup yields CDR1 MNHEY and CDR2 SMNVEV (reference sequence). Trimming shortened V by 7 bases and J by 4 bases, and 14 bases separated the two germline ends.